The 8 T cell receptor beta chains given below trace back to one sample, sequenced in a study of CD8+ T cells in alopecia areata. Sample treatment: oral pan-JAK inhibitor, 5-10 mg twice daily. RNA extraction and reverse transcription yielded cDNA as sequencing template. Sequenced by immunoSEQ multiplex PCR; TCRdb stores in-frame clones only, minus some. The sample carries roughly 200,000 clones, roughly 61% recorded once. The sequences come from CD8+ T cells sorted from blood, collected at week 24, from a patient treated with tofacitinib. Receptors originate from a human donor with alopecia areata.

The chain recombines TRBV11-2 with TRBJ2-3, with TRBD1 identical over 8 bases. V lost 8 bases to trimming and J lost 4 bases; unmatched junction nucleotides: 8. This CDR3 contains 14 residues. In germline, CDR1 is SGHAT, CDR2 FQNNGV. For the CDR3, the DNA is TGTGCCAGCTCTCAGGGGGCCGGGGCAGATACGCAGTATTTT. Translating gives CASSQGAGADTQYF. Together with reference TRBV11-2 and TRBJ2-3, the CDR3 gives the full variable domain: EAGVAQSPRYKIIEKRQSVAFWCNPISGHATLYWYQQILGQGPKLLIQFQNNGVVDDSQLPKDRFSAERLKGVDSTLKIQPAKLEDSAVYLCASSQGAGADTQYFGPGTRLTVL.

The V and J genes are TRBV7-6 and TRBJ1-1, with D maybe TRBD1 (5 bases). V gave up 2 bases and J gave up 0 bases, with 7 bases separating them. There are 14 residues in the CDR3. The V gene's germline CDR1 is SGHVS and CDR2 FNYEAQ. CDR3 loop: CASSLSGVNTEAFF. The CDR3 coding sequence is TGTGCCAGCAGCTTATCGGGGGTGAACACTGAAGCTTTCTTT. Filled out from reference TRBV7-6 and TRBJ1-1, the complete variable domain reads GAGVSQSPRYKVTKRGQDVALRCDPISGHVSLYWYRQALGQGPEFLTYFNYEAQQDKSGLPNDRFSAERPEGSISTLTIQRTEQRDSAMYRCASSLSGVNTEAFFGQGTRLTVV.

Written as DNA, the CDR3 is TGTGCCAGCAGTGTGGGACAGCTGAACACCGGGGAGCTGTTTTTT. Its protein is CASSVGQLNTGELFF. V gene TRBV2 combines with J gene TRBJ2-2, with 7 nucleotides matching TRBD1. The germline V gene encodes CDR1 SNHLY and CDR2 FYNNEI. The V and J ends lost 4 bases and 1 base, in that order; junction bases with no gene match: 3. The CDR3 contains 15 residues. The complete variable domain, with remaining parts taken from reference TRBV2 and TRBJ2-2, reads EPEVTQTPSHQVTQMGQEVILRCVPISNHLYFYWYRQILGQKVEFLVSFYNNEISEKSEIFDDQFSVERPDGSNFTLKIRSTKLEDSAMYFCASSVGQLNTGELFFGEGSRLTVL.

This rearrangement joins TRBV15 to TRBJ2-5, with unresolved D. Germline loops: CDR1 LNHNV, CDR2 YYDKDF (reference sequence). Trimming shortened V by 0 bases and J by 5 bases, and 10 bases separated the two germline ends. This CDR3 comprises 14 residues. CDR3 protein: CATSRDRGWETQYF. Here the CDR3 DNA reads TGTGCCACCAGCAGAGATAGAGGCTGGGAGACCCAGTACTTC.

The chain carries TRBV27 and TRBJ2-3, with 7 positions matching TRBD1. The CDR3 is made up of 14 amino acids. CDR1 and CDR2 from the germline V gene are MNHEY and SMNVEV (reference sequence). The J segment lost 4 bases and the V segment lost 4 bases, leaving 5 bases of the junction unmatched. This CDR3 is CASSSLRGSDTQYF. Here the CDR3 DNA reads TGTGCCAGCAGTTCCCTCAGGGGGTCAGATACGCAGTATTTT.

V gene TRBV7-9 combines with J gene TRBJ2-7; D gene unclear. Trimming removed 1 base from V and 3 bases from J, with 10 bases in between. CDR3 length: 14 residues. Germline-derived CDR1 and CDR2 are SEHNR and FQNEAQ (reference sequence). The CDR3 DNA follows: TGTGCCAGCAGCTTAGTTTCGGCGAGCTACGAGCAGTACTTC. This sequence encodes CASSLVSASYEQYF. The whole variable domain, filled in from reference TRBV7-9 and TRBJ2-7, reads DTGVSQNPRHKITKRGQNVTFRCDPISEHNRLYWYRQTLGQGPEFLTYFQNEAQLEKSRLLSDRFSAERPKGSFSTLEIQRTEQGDSAMYLCASSLVSASYEQYFGPGTRLTVT.

The chain is built from TRBV7-9 and TRBJ1-2, with 11 positions matching TRBD1. This CDR3 is built from 15 residues. Germline V gene sequence: CDR1 SEHNR, CDR2 FQNEAQ (reference sequence). V lost 2 bases to trimming and J lost 5 bases; unmatched junction nucleotides: 4. CDR3 DNA: TGTGCCAGCAGCTTACCGGGACAGGGGGTTTATGGCTACACCTTC. Translated, it gives CASSLPGQGVYGYTF.

The chain uses TRBV10-3 and TRBJ2-2, with D hard to call. V lost 7 bases and J lost 6, with 9 bases in between. CDR1 and CDR2 from the germline V gene are ENHRY and SYGVKD. The CDR3 has 12 amino acids. The CDR3 bases are TGTGCCATCAAAGCTAGTTCCGGGGAGCTGTTTTTT. Translation gives CAIKASSGELFF.